The 21 T cell receptor beta chains given below trace back to one sample, sequenced in a study of response to subunit inactivated influenza vaccine. Each CDR3 protein is one row after TCRdb ran MiXCR on the RT-PCR reads. Seen here are over 650,000 distinct CDR3 sequences, approximately 17% observed once, and the top ten hold roughly a tenth. Sequenced here: PBMCs from blood, sampled 5 to 6 days after vaccination. These receptor sequences come from a man aged 45-60 years who received an inactivated influenza vaccine.

This clonotype showed up just a few times. The chain is built from TRBV12-3 or TRBV12-4 and TRBJ2-2; TRBD1 matches 7 bases. The CDR3 covers 17 residues. The junction had 12 bases not matched to a gene; V was cut back by 3 bases and J by 5 bases. For the CDR3, the DNA is TGTGCCAGCAGTTTTGAGACAGGGATTAAAGGGACCGGGGAGCTGTTTTTT. This gives the protein CASSFETGIKGTGELFF.

The chain is built from TRBV7-2 and TRBJ2-7, with D perhaps TRBD1 or TRBD2 (5 bases each). Germline-derived CDR1 and CDR2 are SGHTA and FQGNSA. V lost 5 bases and J 3 bases, leaving 17 bases between the germline ends. This CDR3 region has 15 residues. The chain's CDR3 is CASSPRGLQGYEQYF. As DNA, the CDR3 is TGTGCCAGCAGCCCGAGGGGTCTCCAAGGCTACGAGCAGTACTTC.

This clonotype showed up just a few times. This chain links TRBV4-2 with TRBJ2-2; 8 bases agree with TRBD2. This CDR3 has 17 residues. Per the germline V gene, CDR1 is LGHNA and CDR2 is YNFKEQ. Germline trimming cut 4 bases from V and 4 bases from J; bases unmatched to any gene: 11. The CDR3 DNA reads TGTGCCAGCAGCCGTACCCGAGCGGGAGCACGCACCGGGGAGCTGTTTTTT. Its translation is CASSRTRAGARTGELFF.

This clonotype was recorded a few times. CDR3 DNA sequence: TGCAGCGTTGAAAAGGGGGCGATCCAAGAGACCCAGTACTTC. Its protein product is CSVEKGAIQETQYF. The chain is built from TRBV29-1 and TRBJ2-5, with TRBD1 identical over 7 bases. CDR1 and CDR2 (germline): SQVTM, ANQGSEA. This CDR3 has 14 residues. The V segment lost 2 bases and the J segment 1 base; nucleotides outside the gene matches: 4.

The CDR3 nucleotides are TGTGCCAGCAGTCCCTTTCTAGCGGCCCAAGAGACCCAGTACTTC. Translated: CASSPFLAAQETQYF. The rearrangement links TRBV27 to TRBJ2-5; the match to TRBD2 covers 7 bases. The CDR3 loop spans 15 amino acids. V trimming: 5 bases; J trimming: 1 base; junction bases outside the gene matches: 7. In germline, CDR1 is MNHEY, CDR2 SMNVEV (reference sequence).

The V and J genes are TRBV29-1 and TRBJ2-3; the D is unclear. The CDR3 is made up of 13 amino acids. The V gene's germline CDR1 is SQVTM and CDR2 ANQGSEA. Trimming pared 7 bases from V and 4 bases from J, leaving 15 bases between. CDR3 residues: CSAETLGSDTQYF. CDR3 in DNA: TGCAGCGCCGAAACCCTGGGTTCAGATACGCAGTATTTT.

The sample holds a few counts of this clonotype. The chain employs TRBV15 and TRBJ2-7; 9 nucleotides align to TRBD2. Germline V gene sequence: CDR1 LNHNV, CDR2 YYDKDF (reference sequence). The trim removed 1 base at V and 0 bases at J, leaving 10 bases unmatched. The CDR3 totals 18 residues. As DNA, the CDR3 is TGTGCCACCAGCAGAGCAGCAGCGGGAGGAATACTCTCCTACGAGCAGTACTTC. It specifies CATSRAAAGGILSYEQYF.

This clonotype was detected only a few times. The rearrangement links TRBV6-1 to TRBJ2-7; 8 bases agree with TRBD1. V trimming: 6 bases; J trimming: 6 bases; junction bases outside the gene matches: 10. The CDR3 contains 14 residues. The V gene's germline CDR1 is MNHNS and CDR2 SASEGT. The CDR3 DNA reads TGTGCCAGCAGAGTAGTCTCAGGGGGCGGCGAGCAGTACTTC. The encoded protein is CASRVVSGGGEQYF.

This clonotype was counted ten times or more. The genes are TRBV29-1 and TRBJ1-5; D is uncertain. From germline, CDR1 is SQVTM and CDR2 ANQGSEA. The CDR3 sequence is 12 residues long. With 8 bases removed from V and 4 bases from J, the gap between germline ends came to 12 bases. The CDR3 DNA is TGCAGCCCGTGGGGTTCAAATCAGCCCCAGCATTTT. Amino acids: CSPWGSNQPQHF.

This clonotype has a handful of counts. The junction shows a germline mismatch at one end, possibly a read error. This chain joins TRBV5-1 and TRBJ2-1, with D maybe TRBD1 (6 bases). The CDR3 has 13 residues. Germline assignment: CDR1 SGHRS and CDR2 YFSETQ. The CDR3 DNA reads as TGCGCCAGCAGCTTGGACAGAGGGGGTTTAGAGATCTTC. Protein: CASSLDRGGLEIF.

The V call is TRBV5-4, the J call TRBJ2-3, with TRBD2 identical over 12 bases. From germline, CDR1 is SGHNT and CDR2 YYREEE (reference sequence). This CDR3 region has 17 residues. V gave up 0 bases and J gave up 6 bases; unmatched junction bases: 8. CDR3 DNA: TGTGCCAGCAGCTTGGACGGACTAGCGGGACCTCGTGATACGCAGTATTTT. It codes for CASSLDGLAGPRDTQYF.

The chain uses TRBV10-3 and TRBJ1-1; tentative D call: TRBD1 (5 bases). V gave up 5 bases and J gave up 3 bases, with 19 bases separating them. Germline loops: CDR1 ENHRY, CDR2 SYGVKD. This CDR3 contains 16 residues. The CDR3 protein is CAISLLTARADTEAFF. For the CDR3, the DNA is TGTGCCATCAGTTTATTGACAGCGCGGGCCGACACTGAAGCTTTCTTT.

This clonotype was seen only a few times. The rearrangement links TRBV10-3 to TRBJ2-7; maybe TRBD1 (6 bases). Germline V gene sequence: CDR1 ENHRY, CDR2 SYGVKD. The ends were cut back, 10 bases at V and 3 bases at J, with 10 bases in the middle. The length of the CDR3 is 11 residues. As DNA, the CDR3 is TGTGCCACCAGACAGGACTACGAGCAGTACTTC. Protein sequence: CATRQDYEQYF.

This chain uses TRBV20-1 with TRBJ2-1; 9 bases fit TRBD2. Germline loops: CDR1 DFQATT, CDR2 SNEGSKA (reference sequence). CDR3 length: 13 amino acids. V lost 6 bases to trimming and J lost 9 bases; unmatched junction nucleotides: 9. The CDR3 loop reads CSASRAGGGEQFF. DNA for the CDR3: TGCAGTGCCAGCAGGGCGGGAGGGGGTGAGCAGTTCTTC.

The rearrangement joins TRBV11-2 to TRBJ2-5; maybe TRBD2 (5 bases). Germline-derived CDR1 and CDR2 are SGHAT and FQNNGV. The germline V and J ends were trimmed by 5 bases and 4 bases, with 14 bases remaining between them. The CDR3 contains 14 residues. CDR3 region: CASSPREWRETQYF. The CDR3 DNA reads as TGTGCCAGCAGCCCCCGGGAATGGCGAGAGACCCAGTACTTC.

In this sample, this clonotype turned up a few times. The chain is built from TRBV5-1 and TRBJ2-7; tentatively, D is TRBD1 (6 bases). Germline lookup yields CDR1 SGHRS and CDR2 YFSETQ. Trimming removed 4 bases from V and 0 bases from J, with 11 bases in between. The CDR3 totals 14 residues. This chain's CDR3 is CASSRQQGSYEQYF. The CDR3 bases are TGCGCCAGCAGCCGGCAACAGGGCTCCTACGAGCAGTACTTC.

This clonotype has only a few counts. The gene calls are TRBV29-1 and TRBJ2-1; D unclear. The V gene lost 1 base and the J gene lost 6 bases, with 25 bases spanning the gap. The germline gives CDR1 SQVTM, CDR2 ANQGSEA. This CDR3 is built from 18 residues. The CDR3, as DNA: TGCAGCGTTGAAGTTGGGGTCGCGAGGACGCCGCTAATCAATGAGCAGTTCTTC. Translating gives CSVEVGVARTPLINEQFF.

The chain carries TRBV11-2 and TRBJ2-2; D may correspond to TRBD1 or TRBD2 (6 bases each). The V end lost 7 bases, the J end lost 3 bases, and 18 bases lay between the germline ends. This CDR3 comprises 16 residues. The germline V gene encodes CDR1 SGHAT and CDR2 FQNNGV. CDR3 amino acids: CASTPNPGGHTGELFF. CDR3 coding DNA: TGTGCCAGCACTCCAAACCCTGGGGGGCACACCGGGGAGCTGTTTTTT.

This rearrangement joins TRBV30 to TRBJ2-1, with D tentatively TRBD2 (5 bases). From germline, CDR1 is GTSNPN and CDR2 SVGIG (reference sequence). Between the trimmed V and J ends, which lost 5 bases and 5 bases, there was a span of 10 bases. The CDR3 spans 12 residues. As DNA, the CDR3 is TGTGCCTGGGCCGGACTGAACAATGAGCAGTTCTTC. Its translation: CAWAGLNNEQFF.

The rearrangement joins TRBV4-2 to TRBJ2-2, with D perhaps being TRBD1 or TRBD2 (5 bases each). The V end was cut by 8 bases, the J end by 2 bases, with 21 bases between. Looked up from germline, CDR1 is LGHNA and CDR2 is YNFKEQ. CDR3 length: 17 amino acids. The CDR3 loop is CASGSRIRDGNTGELFF. DNA for the CDR3: TGTGCCAGCGGCTCCAGGATCCGGGACGGTAACACCGGGGAGCTGTTTTTT.

This clonotype was picked up a small number of times. In DNA, the CDR3 is TGTGCCAGCAGCTTCGGGCACTACAGGGCCCAAGAGACCCAGTACTTC. As protein: CASSFGHYRAQETQYF. The V and J genes are TRBV7-3 and TRBJ2-5, with D perhaps TRBD1 (6 bases). CDR3 length: 16 residues. Germline V CDR1 and CDR2: SGHTA, FQGTGA. Trimming took off 3 bases at V and 1 base at J, with 15 bases between the two ends.